These T cell receptor beta chains were read from a single sample in a study of vaccination and CD4 T cells after COVID-19. No antigen has been assigned to these receptors. TCRdb itself ran the PCR reads through MiXCR, one entry per CDR3 protein. The sample comprises over 10,000 distinct CDR3 sequences, under 75% of which are singletons, and over 15% rests with the top ten. Sample: CD4+ T cells from blood, cultured in vitro. These TCRs come from a human donor who had recovered from COVID-19. Each CDR3 is given with its conserved first and last residue. A D gene is named only where the DNA matches it firmly. The listing skips clone size in some rows; elsewhere it reads once, few, many or a size class.

d_gene: .
j_gene: TRBJ1-5
v_gene: TRBV20-1
abundance: .
CDR3aa: CSAPKGGGQPQHF
CDR3nt: TGCAGTGCTCCTAAGGGTGGGGGACAGCCCCAGCATTTT

d_gene: .
j_gene: TRBJ1-6
v_gene: TRBV20-1
abundance: few
CDR3aa: CSAPRGANNSPLHF
CDR3nt: TGCAGTGCTCCCCGGGGGGCTAATAATTCACCCCTCCACTTT

d_gene: .
j_gene: TRBJ1-2
v_gene: TRBV7-2
abundance: .
CDR3aa: CASSRQGAYGYTF
CDR3nt: TGTGCCAGCAGCCGCCAGGGAGCCTATGGCTACACCTTC

d_gene: TRBD1
j_gene: TRBJ1-1
v_gene: TRBV20-1
abundance: .
CDR3aa: CSASFRGLNTEAFF
CDR3nt: TGCAGTGCGTCCTTCAGGGGGCTGAACACTGAAGCTTTCTTT

d_gene: .
j_gene: TRBJ1-1
v_gene: TRBV10-3
abundance: .
CDR3aa: CAISEKVRLNTEAFF
CDR3nt: TGTGCCATCAGTGAAAAGGTCAGGCTGAACACTGAAGCTTTCTTT

d_gene: TRBD1
j_gene: TRBJ1-2
v_gene: TRBV6-1
abundance: .
CDR3aa: CASNKKGQGSGYTF
CDR3nt: TGTGCCAGCAACAAAAAGGGACAGGGCAGTGGCTACACCTTC

d_gene: .
j_gene: TRBJ1-3
v_gene: TRBV20-1
abundance: few
CDR3aa: CSARDRRRGGNTIYF
CDR3nt: TGCAGTGCTAGAGATCGTCGTAGGGGGGGAAACACCATATATTTT

d_gene: .
j_gene: TRBJ2-1
v_gene: TRBV7-2
abundance: .
CDR3aa: CASSLAGVANNEQFF
CDR3nt: TGTGCCAGCAGCTTAGCGGGAGTAGCGAACAATGAGCAGTTCTTC

d_gene: .
j_gene: TRBJ1-2
v_gene: TRBV28
abundance: .
CDR3aa: CASSLDRYGYTF
CDR3nt: TGTGCCAGCAGTTTAGACAGATATGGCTACACCTTC

d_gene: .
j_gene: TRBJ1-2
v_gene: TRBV20-1
abundance: .
CDR3aa: CSARDIRESYTF
CDR3nt: TGCAGTGCGCGGGACATTAGAGAAAGCTACACCTTC

d_gene: .
j_gene: TRBJ2-2
v_gene: TRBV28
abundance: few
CDR3aa: CASSYMGTGELFF
CDR3nt: TGTGCCAGCAGTTACATGGGCACCGGGGAGCTGTTTTTT

d_gene: .
j_gene: TRBJ1-1
v_gene: TRBV11-2
abundance: .
CDR3aa: CASSFTDNTEAFF
CDR3nt: TGTGCCAGCAGCTTCACAGATAACACTGAAGCTTTCTTT

d_gene: .
j_gene: TRBJ2-7
v_gene: TRBV2
abundance: few
CDR3aa: CASSVREYYEQYF
CDR3nt: TGTGCCAGCAGCGTTCGTGAGTACTACGAGCAGTACTTC

d_gene: .
j_gene: TRBJ2-1
v_gene: TRBV18
abundance: .
CDR3aa: CASSSRDPQGDNEQFF
CDR3nt: TGTGCCAGCTCAAGTCGGGACCCCCAAGGTGACAATGAGCAGTTCTTC

d_gene: TRBD1
j_gene: TRBJ2-7
v_gene: TRBV27
abundance: .
CDR3aa: CASSLSWTGPYEQYF
CDR3nt: TGTGCCAGCAGTCTCAGCTGGACAGGGCCCTACGAGCAGTACTTC

d_gene: TRBD2
j_gene: TRBJ2-3
v_gene: TRBV19
abundance: .
CDR3aa: CASTAGDSTDTQYF
CDR3nt: TGTGCCAGTACGGCGGGGGACAGCACAGATACGCAGTATTTT

d_gene: .
j_gene: TRBJ2-7
v_gene: TRBV20-1
abundance: .
CDR3aa: CSASPRSRMVLGLLQYF
CDR3nt: TGCAGTGCTAGTCCCAGGTCCCGGATGGTTCTAGGGTTACTGCAGTACTTC